These 21 T cell receptor beta chains were sequenced from one sample in a study of T cells in Graves' hyperthyroidism and ophthalmopathy. The TCR beta CDR3 regions underwent amplification using RNA transcripts as the source. TCR CDR3 underwent first-round RT-PCR with the HTBI primer set. TCRdb reanalysed the multiplex PCR reads using MiXCR and keeps one entry per CDR3 protein. This table holds over 350,000 distinct CDR3 sequences, about a fifth found once. Material: blood. These receptors were collected from a man in his late teens or twenties with Graves' ophthalmopathy.

This clonotype appeared a few times. This sequence joins TRBV7-8 and TRBJ2-3; D might be TRBD1 or TRBD2, each matching 5 bases. Trimming removed 5 bases from V and 0 bases from J, with 21 bases in between. CDR3 length equals 18 residues. The germline gives CDR1 SGHVS, CDR2 FQNEAQ. The CDR3 loop is CASSLRDLGGGSTDTQYF. CDR3 sequence (DNA): TGTGCCAGCAGCCTACGTGACTTAGGTGGGGGTAGCACAGATACGCAGTATTTT.

This clonotype was seen ten or more times. The rearrangement links TRBV12-3 or TRBV12-4 to TRBJ2-5; TRBD1 aligns across 7 bases. The junction had 9 bases not matched to a gene; V was cut back by 6 bases and J by 2 bases. This CDR3 comprises 15 residues. The CDR3 spells CASREQGIGQETQYF. For the CDR3, the DNA is TGTGCCAGCAGGGAACAGGGGATTGGGCAAGAGACCCAGTACTTC.

This clonotype came up many times. V and J are TRBV12-3 or TRBV12-4 and TRBJ1-1, with 9 bases matching TRBD1. J lost 5 bases, V lost 4 bases, and 5 bases had no gene match. The CDR3 contains 14 residues. The CDR3 loop reads CASSSGDRETEAFF. DNA of the CDR3: TGTGCCAGCAGTTCTGGGGACAGGGAGACTGAAGCTTTCTTT.

The sample holds many counts of this clonotype. DNA of the CDR3: TGTGCCAGCAGACGGACAGGGACCTACGAGCAGTACTTC. Its protein is CASRRTGTYEQYF. The chain employs TRBV6-1 and TRBJ2-7; the match to TRBD1 covers 8 bases. The CDR3 covers 13 residues. V was clipped by 6 bases and J by 2 bases; unmatched bases: 3. Germline V lookup: CDR1 MNHNS, CDR2 SASEGT.

Many counts were recorded for this clonotype. The chain uses TRBV6-1 and TRBJ2-7; 9 bases match TRBD1. Trimming took 11 bases from V and 3 from J; bases not matched to a gene: 5. The germline V gene has CDR1 MNHNS and CDR2 SASEGT. The CDR3 is 12 amino acids. CDR3 nucleotide sequence: TGTGCCGCCGGACAGGGGTACTACGAGCAGTACTTC. This sequence encodes CAAGQGYYEQYF.

This clonotype was picked up many times. This chain uses TRBV7-3 with TRBJ1-1; D may be TRBD1 (6 bases). CDR3 length equals 14 residues. CDR1 is SGHTA, CDR2 FQGTGA, per germline. V lost 6 bases and J lost 2, with 13 bases in between. The CDR3 sequence: CASRPGDQNTEAFF. DNA for the CDR3: TGTGCCAGCAGGCCAGGGGACCAAAACACTGAAGCTTTCTTT.

This clonotype has more than one count but fewer than ten. The chain recombines TRBV6-1 with TRBJ1-1, with D unresolved. Deletions cut 7 bases from V and 1 base from J, with 7 bases between. The CDR3 has 12 residues. Looked up from germline, CDR1 is MNHNS and CDR2 is SASEGT. This CDR3 reads CASKLQNTEAFF. The CDR3 DNA reads TGTGCCAGCAAGCTTCAGAACACTGAAGCTTTCTTT.

The chain employs TRBV14 and TRBJ1-1; D is perhaps TRBD1 (6 bases). The germline V gene encodes CDR1 SGHDN and CDR2 FVKESK. The V end lost 0 bases, the J end lost 7 bases, and 12 bases lay between the germline ends. The CDR3 has 14 amino acids. The CDR3: CASSQEGWGLEAFF. CDR3 coding DNA: TGTGCCAGCAGCCAAGAAGGCTGGGGGCTTGAAGCTTTCTTT.

This rearrangement joins TRBV6-1 to TRBJ1-5; TRBD1 matches 7 bases. Trimming took 0 bases from V and 7 from J; bases not matched to a gene: 9. CDR3 length: 16 amino acids. Germline loops: CDR1 MNHNS, CDR2 SASEGT. CDR3 bases: TGTGCCAGCAGTGAAGCTGGGGGCACAGGGGCCCAGCCCCAGCATTTT. Translation: CASSEAGGTGAQPQHF.

This clonotype was picked up many times. J is TRBJ1-1 and V is TRBV6-1, with D perhaps matching TRBD1 (5 bases). With 1 base removed from V and 8 bases from J, the gap between germline ends came to 17 bases. Germline V gives CDR1 MNHNS, CDR2 SASEGT. This CDR3 contains 15 residues. The CDR3 is CASSEGRRAIYEAFF. As DNA, the CDR3 is TGTGCCAGCAGTGAAGGCCGCAGGGCCATATACGAAGCTTTCTTT.

The sample holds a few counts of this clonotype. The chain combines TRBV6-1 with TRBJ1-3; no definite D call. Germline assignment: CDR1 MNHNS and CDR2 SASEGT. The CDR3 has 14 amino acids. Trimming removed 4 bases at V and 4 bases at J, with 11 bases between. CDR3 nucleotides: TGTGCCAGCAGTGTAATGGCCGCCGGAAACACCATATATTTT. Residues: CASSVMAAGNTIYF.

This clonotype was counted once. A much larger clone lies a single base off, so this may be a read error. The chain is built from TRBV7-9 and TRBJ1-2; no firm D call. CDR1 and CDR2 (germline): SEHNR, FQNEAQ (reference sequence). This CDR3 is 12 amino acids long. The CDR3 reads CAGSAGGSGYTF. As DNA, the CDR3 is TGTGCCGGCAGCGCCGGCGGGTCTGGCTACACCTTC. The full variable domain, its missing parts supplied by reference TRBV7-9 and TRBJ1-2, is DTGVSQNPRHKITKRGQNVTFRCDPISEHNRLYWYRQTLGQGPEFLTYFQNEAQLEKSRLLSDRFSAERPKGSFSTLEIQRTEQGDSAMYLCAGSAGGSGYTFGSGTRLTVV.

This clonotype showed up just a few times. This chain connects TRBV18 to TRBJ1-3; D uncertain. Trimming pared 0 bases from V and 4 bases from J, leaving 7 bases between. The length of the CDR3 is 14 residues. Germline-derived CDR1 and CDR2 are KGHSH and LQKENI. The CDR3 DNA follows: TGTGCCAGCTCACCACCGAGGCAGGGAAACACCATATATTTT. As protein: CASSPPRQGNTIYF.

This clonotype was seen ten or more times. The genes are TRBV5-6 and TRBJ2-1, with a weak D call TRBD1 (5 bases). V was trimmed by 0 bases and J by 4 bases, leaving 11 bases between them. The CDR3 is 15 amino acids. Germline loops: CDR1 SGHDT, CDR2 YYEEEE. The CDR3 nucleotides read TGTGCCAGCAGCTTGGAAGGGCAGGGATACAATGAGCAGTTCTTC. Amino acids: CASSLEGQGYNEQFF.

The chain has TRBV19 and TRBJ2-7; no definite D call. Germline values: CDR1 LNHDA, CDR2 SQIVND (reference sequence). V lost 5 bases and J lost 4, with 12 bases in between. The CDR3 covers 13 residues. The DNA of the CDR3 is TGTGCCAGTAGTCCTACAATAGGGTACGAGCAGTACTTC. It yields the protein CASSPTIGYEQYF.

DNA of the CDR3: TGTGCCAGCAGCTTAGAGCGGGAAGGAAGGGGCACTGAAGCTTTCTTT. Residues: CASSLEREGRGTEAFF. The genes are TRBV7-9 and TRBJ1-1, with D perhaps matching TRBD1 (5 bases). Germline V gene sequence: CDR1 SEHNR, CDR2 FQNEAQ (reference sequence). V was pared by 1 base and J by 4 bases, with 16 bases between. This CDR3 is 16 amino acids long.

This clonotype occurred a few times. The chain employs TRBV7-2 and TRBJ1-5; D may be TRBD1 (5 bases). V dropped 5 bases and J dropped 7 bases, with 12 bases sitting between them. Germline CDR1 SGHTA, CDR2 FQGNSA. The CDR3 is 13 amino acids. CDR3: CASSRGVVQPQHF. DNA of the CDR3: TGTGCCAGCAGCCGGGGGGTGGTGCAGCCCCAGCATTTT.

At least ten counts were recorded for this clonotype. The V gene is TRBV6-1, the J gene TRBJ2-7, with D perhaps TRBD1 (6 bases). Germline CDR1 reads MNHNS; CDR2 reads SASEGT. Trimming shortened V by 0 bases and J by 12 bases, and 9 bases separated the two germline ends. The CDR3 is made up of 11 amino acids. The CDR3 region is CASSEATGLYF. In nucleotides, the CDR3 is TGTGCCAGCAGTGAAGCAACAGGGCTGTACTTC.

A few counts support this clonotype. The chain recombines TRBV10-1 with TRBJ1-1; tentative D call: TRBD1 (5 bases). Per germline, CDR1 WNHNN and CDR2 SYGVQD (reference sequence). Trimming stripped 4 bases from V and 7 bases from J, with 10 bases between. The CDR3 is 12 residues long. The CDR3 sequence: CASSAGHLEAFF. The DNA of the CDR3 is TGCGCCAGCAGTGCTGGACACCTTGAAGCTTTCTTT.

Ten or more counts support this clonotype. The rearrangement joins TRBV27 to TRBJ1-5, with D maybe TRBD1 (5 bases). This CDR3 contains 13 residues. Trimming stripped 6 bases from V and 3 bases from J, with 9 bases between. Germline V gene data show CDR1 as MNHEY and CDR2 as SMNVEV (reference sequence). CDR3: CASRTGDNQPQHF. Written as DNA, the CDR3 is TGTGCCAGCAGAACAGGAGACAATCAGCCCCAGCATTTT.

This clonotype was picked up many times. This chain uses TRBV11-1 with TRBJ2-3; possible D gene TRBD2, 7 bases. The CDR3 is 16 amino acids. CDR1 and CDR2 (germline): SGHAT, FQDESV (reference sequence). The V end lost 5 bases, the J end lost 4 bases, and 19 bases lay between the germline ends. Here the CDR3 DNA reads TGTGCCAGCAGCCCGGCTTTGGGGGGGCGGTCAGATACGCAGTATTTT. This encodes CASSPALGGRSDTQYF.